The clone carrying this T cell receptor beta chain has a handful of counts. As yet, its antigen is unknown. This entry is derived from a study of T-cell reconstitution after alpha-beta-depleted transplantation in children. Germline V gene sequence: CDR1 KGHDR, CDR2 SFDVKD. V was pared by 5 bases and J by 4 bases, with 22 bases between. The CDR3 has 17 residues. General study findings and limits: After transplant, high TCRbeta diversity at day 60 in some patients arose from surviving recipient T cells and thymic progenitors. Reports say that about two months after transplant, the alpha-beta T cells came out of several hundred graft clones that had expanded.

The library targeted TCRbeta and was prepared with unique molecular identifiers. MiXCR, applied by TCRdb to the PCR reads, yields one record per CDR3 protein. The sample shows 25,000 or so distinct CDR3 sequences, roughly 19% of them seen only once. Sequencing was performed on PBMCs, mostly from graft donor cells, taken 60 days after TCRalphabeta/CD19-depleted stem cell transplant. This TCR derives from a male patient between 2 and 10 years old who had a stem cell transplant for acute lymphoblastic leukemia, so the T cells may come from the graft donor. This chain connects TRBV24-1 to TRBJ2-5; D is perhaps TRBD2 (6 bases). The CDR3 DNA is TGTGCCACCAGTGTGGGATCCTCTCGGGGGAGCAGAGAGACCCAGTACTTC. This codes for CATSVGSSRGSRETQYF.